This T cell receptor beta chain was obtained from a study of cytomegalovirus exposure and HLA in healthy donors. Study-wide results and limits: It was reportedly the case that the classifier diagnosed cytomegalovirus status with high specificity and sensitivity. Under in vitro conditions, a few CMV-associated chains were confirmed as specific for CMV antigens. The study put about 180 TCR beta chains on its list as cytomegalovirus-associated.

Method: immunoSEQ multiplex PCR; TCRdb's copy keeps in-frame clones and lacks some. Altogether fewer than 200,000 clones are present, around nine tenths being singletons, with the ten largest covering around 10%. While the first cohort had 600 to 800 subjects, the donors belonged to the separate validation cohort of about 120 subjects. The J segment lost 7 bases and the V segment lost 7 bases, leaving 10 bases of the junction unmatched. The CDR3 runs to 14 residues. Notes on this clone: Its target is unknown.

V is TRBV6-7 and J is TRBJ1-5; 7 nucleotides agree with TRBD1. TRBV6-7 is an ORF; its function is uncertain. The specimen was PBMCs. The sequence was collected from a woman aged 18-29 years in good health and CMV-seropositive. The CDR3 DNA is TGTGCCAGCACCCTTCGACAGGGAGACCAGCCCCAGCATTTT. Translating gives CASTLRQGDQPQHF.